What follows are 27 T cell receptor beta chains derived from one specimen sequenced in a study of T cell responses to AZD1222 COVID-19 vaccine. Sequencing used immunoSEQ multiplex PCR; TCRdb keeps in-frame clones, though not all of them. Here the sample spans 95,000 to 150,000 clones, approximately 85% being singletons. The material sequenced was peripheral blood, taken on day 0 of AZD1222 vaccination. These receptors all stem from an adult in good health.

This chain links TRBV19 with TRBJ2-1; 12 bases are a match to TRBD2. Germline V gene data show CDR1 as LNHDA and CDR2 as SQIVND (reference sequence). The CDR3 is 17 residues long. The J segment lost 5 bases and the V segment lost 7 bases, leaving 12 bases of the junction unmatched. Here the CDR3 reads CASTTSRLAGVNNEQFF. As DNA, the CDR3 is TGTGCCAGTACCACGAGTAGACTAGCGGGGGTAAACAATGAGCAGTTCTTC.

The chain links TRBV27 to TRBJ1-5; 12 bases match TRBD1. V gave up 9 bases and J gave up 9 bases; unmatched junction bases: 15. The CDR3 extends over 16 amino acids. CDR1 is MNHEY and CDR2 is SMNVEV in the germline V gene (reference sequence). The CDR3 loop is CARLSGTGGPCGPQHF. CDR3 in DNA: TGTGCCAGACTTTCCGGGACAGGGGGCCCTTGTGGGCCCCAGCATTTT.

The rearrangement links TRBV28 to TRBJ1-5; D ambiguous. The V end lost 6 bases, the J end lost 5 bases, and 17 bases lay between the germline ends. Germline V CDR1 and CDR2: MDHEN, SYDVKM. The CDR3 sequence is 15 residues long. The chain's CDR3 is CASSLPRAGDQPQHF. The CDR3 coding sequence is TGTGCCAGCAGCCTGCCTCGGGCGGGCGATCAGCCCCAGCATTTT.

The chain uses TRBV5-8 and TRBJ1-1, with 7 bases aligning to TRBD1. Germline trimming cut 4 bases from V and 6 bases from J; bases unmatched to any gene: 9. This CDR3 is built from 14 residues. The germline CDR1 and CDR2 sequences are SGHTS and YDEGEE. The CDR3 region has the DNA TGTGCCAGCAGCCCGACAGGGACAAACGCTGAAGCTTTCTTT. It is translated as CASSPTGTNAEAFF.

The V and J genes are TRBV2 and TRBJ2-3; weak D call: TRBD2 (6 bases). With 11 bases removed from V and 10 bases from J, the gap between germline ends came to 25 bases. CDR1 and CDR2 (germline): SNHLY, FYNNEI. This CDR3 comprises 14 residues. The CDR3, as DNA: TGTGCCGGAACAACGGGGGTCCCGTGGCGTCCGCAGTATTTT. This sequence encodes CAGTTGVPWRPQYF.

The J gene is TRBJ1-2, the V gene TRBV2; D unresolved. Trimming removed 5 bases from V and 3 bases from J, with 13 bases in between. The CDR3 contains 14 residues. Germline loops: CDR1 SNHLY, CDR2 FYNNEI. CDR3 sequence: CASSRRVQDYGYTF. The CDR3 DNA is TGTGCCAGCAGTCGGCGGGTCCAGGACTATGGCTACACCTTC. The variable domain in full, with the rest retrieved from reference TRBV2 and TRBJ1-2, is EPEVTQTPSHQVTQMGQEVILRCVPISNHLYFYWYRQILGQKVEFLVSFYNNEISEKSEIFDDQFSVERPDGSNFTLKIRSTKLEDSAMYFCASSRRVQDYGYTFGSGTRLTVV.

The rearrangement uses TRBV7-6 and TRBJ2-7; a weak D match, TRBD2 (6 bases). Germline CDR1 reads SGHVS; CDR2 reads FNYEAQ. The CDR3 runs to 14 residues. Trimming shortened V by 5 bases and J by 6 bases, and 17 bases separated the two germline ends. In nucleotides, the CDR3 is TGTGCCAGCAGCCCTATCGGAGGGACTGGCGAGCAGTACTTC. As protein: CASSPIGGTGEQYF.

V usage is TRBV7-9 and J usage is TRBJ2-7, with D possibly being TRBD2 (6 bases). The CDR3 totals 16 residues. V shed 3 bases and J shed 4 bases, with 19 bases lying between them. Looked up from germline, CDR1 is SEHNR and CDR2 is FQNEAQ (reference sequence). CDR3 nucleotides: TGTGCCAGCAGCTTGTTGACGACGACTAGTACTTACGAGCAGTACTTC. Translating gives CASSLLTTTSTYEQYF.

V gene TRBV3-1 (or the pseudogene TRBV3-2) combines with J gene TRBJ2-5; 9 nucleotides align to TRBD2. Germline V lookup: CDR1 LGHDT, CDR2 YNNKEL (reference sequence). V lost 1 base, J lost 5 bases, and 14 bases stayed unmatched. This CDR3 has 18 amino acids. CDR3 nucleotide sequence: TGTGCCAGCAGCCAAGGCGCGGGAGGGGGCTTCGATTGGGAGACCCAGTACTTC. Its translation is CASSQGAGGGFDWETQYF.

DNA of the CDR3: TGTGCCAGCGCCCTAGGGAGGGGCACTAATGAAAAACTGTTTTTT. Encoded protein: CASALGRGTNEKLFF. The chain is built from TRBV7-9 and TRBJ1-4, with a possible D match to TRBD1 (5 bases). Between the trimmed V and J ends, which lost 8 bases and 2 bases, there was a span of 15 bases. The CDR3 loop spans 15 amino acids. Per germline, CDR1 SEHNR and CDR2 FQNEAQ (reference sequence).

The J gene is TRBJ2-3, the V gene TRBV4-1; D is unclear. Per the germline V gene, CDR1 is MGHRA and CDR2 is YSYEKL. The germline V and J ends were trimmed by 0 bases and 4 bases, with 8 bases remaining between them. The CDR3 sequence is 14 residues long. CDR3 loop: CASSQDSGADTQYF. CDR3 coding DNA: TGCGCCAGCAGCCAAGATAGTGGGGCAGATACGCAGTATTTT.

In this sample, this clone turned up once. The chain recombines TRBV12-3 or TRBV12-4 with TRBJ1-1; D is undetermined. Trimming left V 2 bases short and J 11 bases short, with 9 bases between. The CDR3 sequence is 11 residues long. The chain's CDR3 is CASSLRDRAFF. Written as DNA, the CDR3 is TGTGCCAGCAGTTTAAGGGATAGGGCTTTCTTT.

As DNA, the CDR3 is TGTGCCAGCTCGGCGTCTGCTGGAAACACCATATATTTT. It specifies CASSASAGNTIYF. The rearrangement uses TRBV6-5 and TRBJ1-3; D is unclear. V lost 8 bases and J lost 2, with 10 bases in between. Germline V gene data show CDR1 as MNHEY and CDR2 as SVGAGI. CDR3 length: 13 amino acids.

The CDR3 here is CASSFGGGPYEQYF. CDR3 in DNA: TGTGCCAGCAGTTTCGGGGGGGGCCCCTACGAGCAGTACTTC. V and J are TRBV28 and TRBJ2-7, with 8 bases matching TRBD2. Looked up from germline, CDR1 is MDHEN and CDR2 is SYDVKM. Losses at the gene ends were 3 bases for V and 2 bases for J; bases not matched to a gene: 3. This CDR3 spans 14 amino acids.

The rearrangement joins TRBV3-1 (or the pseudogene TRBV3-2) to TRBJ1-1; a weak D match, TRBD1 (5 bases). Germline V CDR1 and CDR2: LGHDT, YNNKEL (reference sequence). The CDR3 runs to 14 residues. The V end was cut by 2 bases, the J end by 2 bases, with 9 bases between. This CDR3 reads CASSQTGPNTEAFF. CDR3 in DNA: TGTGCCAGCAGCCAAACGGGACCTAACACTGAAGCTTTCTTT.

This chain connects TRBV30 to TRBJ1-2; D is undetermined. Germline V gives CDR1 GTSNPN, CDR2 SVGIG (reference sequence). The CDR3 sequence is 12 residues long. The ends were cut back, 1 base at V and 0 bases at J, with 3 bases in the middle. CDR3 coding DNA: TGTGCCTGGAGTGACTCTAACTATGGCTACACCTTC. This encodes CAWSDSNYGYTF.

This clone showed up just once. The gene calls are TRBV11-2 and TRBJ1-1; D is ambiguous. The CDR3 sequence is 13 residues long. V was shortened by 5 bases and J by 4 bases, with 11 bases between the two germline ends. Germline CDR1 is SGHAT and CDR2 is FQNNGV. The CDR3 nucleotides read TGTGCCAGCAGCCCCCGGTCCGGCACTGAAGCTTTCTTT. As protein: CASSPRSGTEAFF.

The chain uses TRBV7-2 and TRBJ1-1; D call uncertain. V was pared by 2 bases and J by 0 bases, with 13 bases between. Germline V gene sequence: CDR1 SGHTA, CDR2 FQGNSA. This CDR3 is 16 amino acids long. The CDR3 region has the DNA TGTGCCAGCAGCTTACAAGTCAGGCTCATGAACACTGAAGCTTTCTTT. Protein product: CASSLQVRLMNTEAFF. Using reference TRBV7-2 and TRBJ1-1 for the parts outside the CDR3, the full variable domain is GAGVSQSPSNKVTEKGKDVELRCDPISGHTALYWYRQSLGQGLEFLIYFQGNSAPDKSGLPSDRFSAERTGGSVSTLTIQRTQQEDSAVYLCASSLQVRLMNTEAFFGQGTRLTVV.

This sequence joins TRBV6-6 and TRBJ2-7; no definite D call. CDR1 is MNHNY, CDR2 SVGAGI, per germline (reference sequence). The CDR3 length is 15 residues. V shed 2 bases and J shed 3 bases, with 14 bases lying between them. This CDR3 reads CASSYTVTPFYEQYF. The CDR3 DNA sequence: TGTGCCAGCAGTTACACGGTCACTCCGTTCTACGAGCAGTACTTC.

The chain carries TRBV11-2 and TRBJ2-7; perhaps TRBD1 as D (6 bases). CDR1 is SGHAT and CDR2 is FQNNGV in the germline V gene. Trimming took off 5 bases at V and 2 bases at J, with 19 bases between the two ends. The CDR3 totals 16 residues. In nucleotides, the CDR3 is TGTGCCAGCAGCCTACGAGGACAGATCGGCCCCTACGAGCAGTACTTC. This sequence encodes CASSLRGQIGPYEQYF.

The rearrangement joins TRBV6-6 to TRBJ1-2, with D possibly TRBD1 on 6 matching bases. The V end lost 2 bases, the J end lost 2 bases, and 12 bases lay between the germline ends. There are 15 residues in the CDR3. Germline V lookup: CDR1 MNHNY, CDR2 SVGAGI (reference sequence). CDR3 sequence: CASSYGGGGNYGYTF. CDR3 in DNA: TGTGCCAGCAGTTACGGTGGAGGGGGAAACTATGGCTACACCTTC.

The genes are TRBV2 and TRBJ2-7; the D is unclear. V was pared by 3 bases and J by 5 bases, with 8 bases between. Per the germline V gene, CDR1 is SNHLY and CDR2 is FYNNEI. The CDR3 length is 12 residues. CDR3 loop: CASSERPHEQYF. For the CDR3, the DNA is TGTGCCAGCAGTGAGCGGCCCCACGAGCAGTACTTC.

This chain links TRBV28 with TRBJ1-1; D gene uncertain. Trimming removed 7 bases from V and 4 bases from J, with 10 bases in between. CDR3 length equals 12 residues. CDR1 is MDHEN and CDR2 is SYDVKM in the germline V gene. The CDR3 DNA reads as TGTGCCAGCAAGGCGGGGTTCACTGAAGCTTTCTTT. Protein: CASKAGFTEAFF.

The CDR3, as DNA: TGTGCCAGTAGTAATGGGGACCCCTCCTACAATGAGCAGTTCTTC. Protein: CASSNGDPSYNEQFF. This chain uses TRBV19 with TRBJ2-1; TRBD1 or TRBD2 may be the D gene (5 bases each). Germline V gene data show CDR1 as LNHDA and CDR2 as SQIVND (reference sequence). Trimming removed 4 bases from V and 0 bases from J, with 10 bases in between. The CDR3 totals 15 residues.

The rearrangement joins TRBV4-3 to TRBJ1-4; D gene unclear. The CDR3 covers 15 residues. V shed 0 bases and J shed 2 bases, with 7 bases lying between them. Germline CDR1 reads LGHNA; CDR2 reads YSLEER. CDR3 in DNA: TGCGCCAGCAGCCAAGATGGGTCTACTAATGAAAAACTGTTTTTT. This gives the protein CASSQDGSTNEKLFF.

V is TRBV6-2 or TRBV6-3 and J is TRBJ1-5; maybe TRBD1 (5 bases). CDR3 length equals 14 residues. V lost 6 bases and J 7 bases, leaving 16 bases between the germline ends. Germline CDR1 MNHEY, CDR2 SVGEGT. The CDR3 loop reads CASSDRGAGQPQHF. The CDR3 nucleotides are TGTGCCAGCAGCGACCGGGGCGCCGGGCAGCCCCAGCATTTT.

This chain links TRBV5-1 with TRBJ1-4, with D uncertain. Trimming cost V 5 bases and J 4 bases, with 12 bases left between them. The CDR3 consists of 14 residues. Germline V CDR1 and CDR2: SGHRS, YFSETQ. CDR3 loop: CASRPGISNEKLFF. CDR3 nucleotides: TGCGCCAGCAGACCGGGGATAAGTAATGAAAAACTGTTTTTT.